The T cell receptor beta chain described here comes from a study of T cell repertoires in cytomegalovirus infection. In the study overall: Used in the study were CMV epitopes, some recently identified and HLA-C-restricted, others well-studied and HLA-B-restricted.

Study-level points and caveats: Based on cumulative public TCR beta family frequency, carriers of CMV plus the relevant HLA were identified.

TCRdb ran MiXCR on the reads and lists one entry per CDR3 protein. This sample has over 45,000 distinct CDR3 sequences; roughly 20% occur once, and the top ten carry roughly 29%. This CDR3 comprises 15 residues. Germline V lookup: CDR1 SGHVS, CDR2 FNYEAQ. The V gene end was trimmed by 5 bases and the J gene end by 2 bases; junction bases not matched to a gene: 8. This clonotype was recorded many times. Its antigen remains unidentified. This TCR was recovered from a human donor in good health (CMV status not recorded). Some clones in this sample may be carry-over from other donors' samples. The chain has TRBV7-6 and TRBJ1-1, with 7 bases lining up with TRBD1. The sample here was CD8+ T cells from cultured PBMCs, taken from culture after CMV antigen stimulation. The CDR3 spells CASSLRDSPNTEAFF. The CDR3 DNA follows: TGTGCCAGCAGCCTAAGGGACAGCCCTAACACTGAAGCTTTCTTT.